The 16 T cell receptor beta chains below all came from one sample that was sequenced in a study of beta chain features in type 1 diabetes. Expressed TCRB transcripts got sequenced, as all isolated RNA was reverse transcribed. The protocol was immunoSEQ multiplex PCR, while the TCRdb copy is restricted to in-frame clones and leaves out a portion. The sample lists approximately 150,000 clones; 10% were seen once. Material: naive CD4+ T cells from blood. These receptors were obtained from a man in his late teens or twenties in good health.

This clone was observed a handful of times. The J gene is TRBJ2-1, the V gene TRBV25-1; 16 bases align to TRBD2. The germline V gene encodes CDR1 MGHDK and CDR2 SYGVNS. The CDR3 totals 16 residues. V lost 9 bases, J lost 4 bases, and 6 bases stayed unmatched. The CDR3 loop reads CARGTSGGEEYNEQFF. In DNA, the CDR3 is TGTGCCAGGGGGACTAGCGGGGGGGAAGAGTACAATGAGCAGTTCTTC. The variable domain in full, completed from reference TRBV25-1 and TRBJ2-1, reads EADIYQTPRYLVIGTGKKITLECSQTMGHDKMYWYQQDPGMELHLIHYSYGVNSTEKGDLSSESTVSRIRTEHFPLTLESARPSHTSQYLCARGTSGGEEYNEQFFGPGTRLTVL.

The chain recombines TRBV7-2 with TRBJ2-1; the D gene is possibly TRBD2 (6 bases). The germline V and J ends were trimmed by 3 bases and 4 bases, with 25 bases remaining between them. The germline V gene encodes CDR1 SGHTA and CDR2 FQGNSA. The CDR3 contains 19 residues. CDR3 in amino acids: CASSFFWERALSPYNEQFF. CDR3 nucleotide sequence: TGTGCCAGCAGCTTTTTTTGGGAGCGGGCGCTCTCCCCTTACAATGAGCAGTTCTTC.

This chain links TRBV4-3 with TRBJ2-1; the match to TRBD2 covers 11 bases. This CDR3 comprises 15 residues. Germline V gene data show CDR1 as LGHNA and CDR2 as YSLEER. The V gene end was trimmed by 1 base and the J gene end by 7 bases; junction bases not matched to a gene: 3. CDR3 sequence: CASSQGASGRNEQFF. The CDR3 DNA follows: TGCGCCAGCAGCCAAGGGGCTAGCGGGAGGAATGAGCAGTTCTTC.

The chain employs TRBV6-1 and TRBJ2-7, with 7 bases lining up with TRBD2. Germline-derived CDR1 and CDR2 are MNHNS and SASEGT. This CDR3 has 15 residues. The trim removed 5 bases at V and 0 bases at J, leaving 7 bases unmatched. This CDR3 reads CASSLAVGGSYEQYF. CDR3 nucleotide sequence: TGTGCCAGCAGTCTAGCGGTGGGGGGCTCCTACGAGCAGTACTTC.

V and J are TRBV7-2 and TRBJ2-7; TRBD2 agrees at 8 bases. The V gene end was trimmed by 5 bases and the J gene end by 0 bases; junction bases not matched to a gene: 12. The CDR3 covers 17 residues. Per the germline V gene, CDR1 is SGHTA and CDR2 is FQGNSA. CDR3 DNA: TGTGCCAGCAGCACTTATGCCAGCGGGGGAGGCTCCTACGAGCAGTACTTC. Encoded protein: CASSTYASGGGSYEQYF.

This clone turned up a few times. The chain employs TRBV5-1 and TRBJ1-6, with 11 bases lining up with TRBD1. The J segment lost 6 bases and the V segment lost 3 bases, leaving 2 bases of the junction unmatched. This CDR3 region has 15 residues. From germline, CDR1 is SGHRS and CDR2 YFSETQ. CDR3 nucleotide sequence: TGCGCCAGCAGCTCGGGGACAGGGGGTAATTCACCCCTCCACTTT. Protein sequence: CASSSGTGGNSPLHF.

The chain combines TRBV28 with TRBJ2-1, with 8 nucleotides matching TRBD2. Germline lookup yields CDR1 MDHEN and CDR2 SYDVKM. The trim removed 5 bases at V and 8 bases at J, leaving 11 bases unmatched. CDR3 size: 15 residues. DNA for the CDR3: TGTGCCAGCAGTCCCATAGCGGGGTTGCTCCATGAGCAGTTCTTC. This codes for CASSPIAGLLHEQFF.

There are a few counts of this clone. V usage is TRBV4-2 and J usage is TRBJ2-1, with no clear D. V dropped 0 bases and J dropped 0 bases, with 6 bases sitting between them. There are 15 residues in the CDR3. Germline V gives CDR1 LGHNA, CDR2 YNFKEQ. CDR3: CASSQDFVSYNEQFF. CDR3 nucleotide sequence: TGTGCCAGCAGCCAAGATTTCGTCTCCTACAATGAGCAGTTCTTC.

This clone was counted at least ten times. The genes are TRBV4-2 and TRBJ2-3; a weak D match, TRBD1 (6 bases). The V and J ends lost 1 base and 4 bases respectively, with 9 bases between them. This CDR3 region has 14 residues. Germline V CDR1 and CDR2: LGHNA, YNFKEQ. Here the CDR3 DNA reads TGTGCCAGCAGCCAAGGGGGGCCCCCAGATACGCAGTATTTT. It codes for CASSQGGPPDTQYF.

The chain has TRBV7-9 and TRBJ1-1, with D unresolved. The CDR3 is 15 residues long. The germline gives CDR1 SEHNR, CDR2 FQNEAQ (reference sequence). V lost 0 bases and J lost 0, with 8 bases in between. CDR3 sequence (DNA): TGTGCCAGCAGCTTAGCTTCAGTCATGAACACTGAAGCTTTCTTT. It translates to CASSLASVMNTEAFF.

This clone has a count of ten or more. The J gene is TRBJ2-5, the V gene TRBV29-1; possible D gene TRBD2, 5 bases. Per germline, CDR1 SQVTM and CDR2 ANQGSEA. The V gene lost 4 bases and the J gene lost 5 bases, with 14 bases spanning the gap. The CDR3 is 13 amino acids. CDR3 amino acids: CSVGAPPGETQYF. CDR3 nucleotides: TGCAGCGTTGGCGCCCCCCCGGGGGAGACCCAGTACTTC. Combining the CDR3 with reference TRBV29-1 and TRBJ2-5 gives the whole variable domain SAVISQKPSRDICQRGTSLTIQCQVDSQVTMMFWYRQQPGQSLTLIATANQGSEATYESGFVIDKFPISRPNLTFSTLTVSNMSPEDSSIYLCSVGAPPGETQYFGPGTRLLVL.

This clone has more than one count but fewer than ten. J is TRBJ2-2 and V is TRBV5-1; 12 bases match TRBD2. Germline values: CDR1 SGHRS, CDR2 YFSETQ. CDR3 size: 15 residues. V shed 3 bases, J shed 4 bases, and the junction held 1 base outside the gene matches. The CDR3 DNA sequence: TGCGCCAGCAGCTGGGGACTAGCGGGCACCGGGGAGCTGTTTTTT. Protein: CASSWGLAGTGELFF.

This clone was counted only a few times. This chain joins TRBV5-1 and TRBJ2-5, with TRBD2 identical over 12 bases. In germline, CDR1 is SGHRS, CDR2 YFSETQ. The CDR3 is made up of 15 amino acids. The V segment lost 2 bases and the J segment 3 bases; nucleotides outside the gene matches: 2. In nucleotides, the CDR3 is TGCGCCAGCAGCTTTGCTAGCGGGGGGGAAGAGACCCAGTACTTC. This encodes CASSFASGGEETQYF.

This clone occurred a few times. This sequence joins TRBV2 and TRBJ1-2; D might be TRBD1 (5 bases). V lost 7 bases and J lost 6, with 12 bases in between. Germline V gene data show CDR1 as SNHLY and CDR2 as FYNNEI. This CDR3 spans 12 amino acids. The CDR3 nucleotides read TGTGCCAGCAATGGTCAGGGAAATGGCTACACCTTC. Protein sequence: CASNGQGNGYTF.

This clone was seen more than once but under ten times. This chain joins TRBV29-1 and TRBJ2-4, with a possible D match to TRBD1 (5 bases). Deletions cut 3 bases from V and 3 bases from J, with 9 bases between. This CDR3 region has 13 residues. Germline CDR1 and CDR2: SQVTM and ANQGSEA. CDR3 coding DNA: TGCAGCGTTGAGCAGGGTGTCAAAAACATTCAGTACTTC. It codes for CSVEQGVKNIQYF.

The genes are TRBV7-8 and TRBJ2-5; no clear D gene. The J call is uncertain, as TRBJ2-7 better fits the DNA end. CDR3 length equals 13 residues. Germline V gives CDR1 SGHVS, CDR2 FQNEAQ. CDR3 sequence: CASSLGFTYEQYF. DNA for the CDR3: TGTGCCAGCAGCTTAGGGTTCACCTACGAGCAGTACTTC.